This T cell receptor (beta chain) was captured in a study of shared clonotypes between healthy human individuals. Regarding the study as a whole: Read depth was anticipated to influence clonotype sharing among donors. It was observed that roughly 5% of naive CD4 clonotypes were shared across a handful of donors.

Comment on this clone: Its antigen is unknown.

Execution of the assay was at deep level. Generated by immunoSEQ multiplex PCR, the TCRdb table keeps only in-frame clones and is missing some. There are about 2.1 million clones in the sample; approximately 92% occur only once, and around 1.7% lies in the top ten. Naive CD8 populations comprised CD45RO-negative cells positively selected for CCR7, excluding terminally differentiated effector memory CD45RA+ cells. Only Caucasian adults living in Nashville, Tennessee made up the donor group. Trimming took 6 bases from V and 6 from J, leaving 14 bases between them. The CDR3 totals 13 residues. Germline lookup yields CDR1 MNHNS and CDR2 SASEGT.

Material for sequencing was naive CD8+ T cells from PBMCs. This receptor was identified in a man aged 18 to 30 in good health. Some clones in this sample may be carry-over from other donors' samples. The rearrangement uses TRBV6-1 and TRBJ1-2, with D uncertain. CDR3 region: CASSPQKPDGYTF. The CDR3 nucleotides are TGTGCCAGCAGCCCCCAGAAACCCGATGGCTACACCTTC.